The clone carrying this TCR beta chain was picked up one time. Its antigen is currently unknown. Baseline, cycle 4 day 1, and cycle 7 day 1 were the blood sampling points. This specimen comes from a study of OX40 agonist ivuxolimab in advanced cancers. Study-wide context: Three partial responders included one hepatocellular carcinoma patient and two cutaneous melanoma patients.

Overall study results and limits: The study found that CD8+ T cells averaged more expanded clones than CD4+.

The CDR3 extends over 14 amino acids. The germline V gene encodes CDR1 SGHTA and CDR2 FQGNSA. Trimming removed 6 bases from V and 4 bases from J, with 12 bases in between. TCRdb's table, derived via immunoSEQ multiplex PCR, lists solely in-frame clones and lacks some. The sample has under 85,000 clones; 65% to 90% are singletons. The source of this sequence is an adult with an advanced solid tumor such as melanoma, head and neck, liver or kidney cancer. This sequence joins TRBV7-2 and TRBJ2-2; D uncertain. This specimen consisted of CD4+ or CD8+ T cells sorted from blood, obtained in a trial of the OX40 agonist ivuxolimab. CDR3 region: CASSSPGRTGELFF. As DNA, the CDR3 is TGTGCCAGCAGTTCCCCCGGACGCACCGGGGAGCTGTTTTTT.